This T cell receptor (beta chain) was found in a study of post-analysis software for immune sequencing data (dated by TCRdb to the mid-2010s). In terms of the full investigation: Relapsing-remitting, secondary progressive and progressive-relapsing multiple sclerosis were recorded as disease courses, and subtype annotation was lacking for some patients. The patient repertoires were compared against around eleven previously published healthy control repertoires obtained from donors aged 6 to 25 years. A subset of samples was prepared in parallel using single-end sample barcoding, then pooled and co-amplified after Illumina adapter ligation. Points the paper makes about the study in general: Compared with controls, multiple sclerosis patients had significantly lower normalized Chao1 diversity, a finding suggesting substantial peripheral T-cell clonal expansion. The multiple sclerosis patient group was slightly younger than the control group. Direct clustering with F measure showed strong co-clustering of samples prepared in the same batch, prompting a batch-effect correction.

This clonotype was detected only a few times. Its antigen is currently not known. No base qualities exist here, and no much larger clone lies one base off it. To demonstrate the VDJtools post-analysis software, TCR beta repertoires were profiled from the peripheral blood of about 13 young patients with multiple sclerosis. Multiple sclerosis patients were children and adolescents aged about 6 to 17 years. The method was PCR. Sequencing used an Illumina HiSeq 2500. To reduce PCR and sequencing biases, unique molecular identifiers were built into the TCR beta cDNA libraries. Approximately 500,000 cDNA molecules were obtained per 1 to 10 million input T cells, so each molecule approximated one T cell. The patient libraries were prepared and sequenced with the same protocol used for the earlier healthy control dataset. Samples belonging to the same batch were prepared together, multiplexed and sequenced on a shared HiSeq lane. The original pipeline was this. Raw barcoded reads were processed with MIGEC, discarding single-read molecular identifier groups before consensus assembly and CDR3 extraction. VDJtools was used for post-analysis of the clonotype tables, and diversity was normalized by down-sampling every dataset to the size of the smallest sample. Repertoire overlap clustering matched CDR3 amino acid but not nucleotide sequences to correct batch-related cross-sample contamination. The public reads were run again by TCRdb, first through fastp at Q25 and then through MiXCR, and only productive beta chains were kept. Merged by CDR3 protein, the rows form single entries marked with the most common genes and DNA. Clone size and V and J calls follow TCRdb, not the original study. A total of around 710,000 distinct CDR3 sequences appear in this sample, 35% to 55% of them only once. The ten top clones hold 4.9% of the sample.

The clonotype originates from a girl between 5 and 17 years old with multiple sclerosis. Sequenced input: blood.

The CDR3 reads CASSLRRGEQFF. The nucleotide sequence reads as follows: TGTGCCAGCAGCCTACGAAGGGGTGAGCAGTTCTTC. The rearrangement joined TRBV3-1 to TRBJ2-1, and perhaps TRBD1 as D gene, on 5 matching bases. The germline V gene (reference sequence) specifies LGHDT as CDR1 and YNNKEL as CDR2. Trimming at the junction amounts to 4 bases on V and 9 bases on J, and the germline ends lie 10 bases apart. Counted from cysteine to phenylalanine, this CDR3 has 12 amino acids. Only CDR3 DNA is held: 36 bases, read in frame from base 1.